The 23 T cell receptor beta chains reported below all come from one sample, sequenced in a study of regulatory T cells in long-lasting Graves disease. Building the TCR beta libraries relied on iRepertoire HTBI primers, and CDR3 regions underwent Arm-PCR. TCRdb reprocessed the multiplex PCR reads via MiXCR and lists one record per CDR3 protein. The sample has roughly 500,000 distinct CDR3 sequences; approximately 14% are singletons. Regarding time point: newly diagnosed GD, antithyroid drugs for less than 3 months. Following extraction of RNA from PBMCs, that RNA was used to make the TCR library. These sequences were also reported in another study, on T cells in Graves' hyperthyroidism and ophthalmopathy.

The sequencing here drew on peripheral blood mononuclear cells (PBMCs), taken at new diagnosis, from a patient treated with antithyroid drugs. The source is a woman aged 45 to 65 with Graves disease.

Notes on this clonotype: It may be a read error: a sequence one base away is much more abundant. This chain joins TRBV20-1 and TRBJ1-5, with D perhaps TRBD1 (5 bases). CDR1 and CDR2 (germline): DFQATT, SNEGSKA (reference sequence). The CDR3 is made up of 14 amino acids. Trimming pared 4 bases from V and 9 bases from J, leaving 19 bases between. CDR3 residues: CSANRRINRRPQHF. CDR3 coding DNA: TGCAGTGCTAACAGGAGAATTAACCGCCGGCCCCAGCATTTT.

This clonotype came up many times. The rearrangement uses TRBV10-3 and TRBJ2-7, with TRBD1 matching 8 bases. Germline V gives CDR1 ENHRY, CDR2 SYGVKD. This CDR3 has 14 residues. J lost 4 bases, V lost 3 bases, and 5 bases had no gene match. CDR3 sequence reads: CAISDGQGRYEQYF. The DNA for the CDR3 is TGTGCCATCAGTGACGGACAGGGAAGGTACGAGCAGTACTTC.

At least ten counts were recorded for this clonotype. The V gene is TRBV5-6, the J gene TRBJ2-1; 7 nucleotides match TRBD2. Germline V gene sequence: CDR1 SGHDT, CDR2 YYEEEE. This CDR3 contains 18 residues. After removal of 0 bases from V and 0 bases from J, the junction contained 9 bases not matched to a gene. The CDR3, as DNA: TGTGCCAGCAGCTTGGGGCTAGCGGCCCCGAGCTCCTACAATGAGCAGTTCTTC. Translated: CASSLGLAAPSSYNEQFF.

Many counts were recorded for this clonotype. The rearrangement links TRBV28 to TRBJ2-7, with 7 bases that match TRBD2. Germline V gene data show CDR1 as MDHEN and CDR2 as SYDVKM. V lost 5 bases to trimming and J lost 3 bases; unmatched junction nucleotides: 13. The CDR3 extends over 16 amino acids. The CDR3 is CASSPSMGRGSYEQYF. DNA of the CDR3: TGTGCCAGCAGTCCCAGCATGGGGAGGGGAAGCTACGAGCAGTACTTC. Full variable domain (remainder filled in from reference TRBV28 and TRBJ2-7): DVKVTQSSRYLVKRTGEKVFLECVQDMDHENMFWYRQDPGLGLRLIYFSYDVKMKEKGDIPEGYSVSREKKERFSLILESASTNQTSMYLCASSPSMGRGSYEQYFGPGTRLTVT.

This sequence joins TRBV30 and TRBJ2-7; 11 bases are shared with TRBD2. This CDR3 spans 14 amino acids. Per the germline V gene, CDR1 is GTSNPN and CDR2 is SVGIG (reference sequence). Trimming took 4 bases from V and 4 from J; bases not matched to a gene: 6. The CDR3 loop reads CAWTPTSGSYEQYF. The CDR3 nucleotides are TGTGCCTGGACCCCAACTAGCGGGAGTTACGAGCAGTACTTC.

This clonotype was seen ten or more times. This chain uses TRBV5-1 with TRBJ1-6; D may be TRBD1 (5 bases). Trimming took off 6 bases at V and 7 bases at J, with 20 bases between the two ends. This CDR3 is built from 16 residues. Germline V gives CDR1 SGHRS, CDR2 YFSETQ. The CDR3 DNA sequence: TGCGCCAGCACCTCGAGCTTGACGGGGGGAAATTCACCCCTCCACTTT. It translates to CASTSSLTGGNSPLHF.

This clonotype came up many times. CDR3 DNA sequence: TGTGCCAGCAGCCCCGCCAGGGCCCACACAGATACGCAGTATTTT. It encodes CASSPARAHTDTQYF. V gene TRBV3-1 combines with J gene TRBJ2-3; the D gene is possibly TRBD1 (5 bases). CDR1 LGHDT and CDR2 YNNKEL come from the germline V gene (reference sequence). Trimming cost V 4 bases and J 2 bases, with 13 bases left between them. The CDR3 sequence is 15 residues long.

This clonotype was seen at least ten times. J is TRBJ2-1 and V is TRBV19, with 7 positions matching TRBD2. The ends lost 5 bases at V and 5 bases at J; junction bases unmatched: 6. The germline gives CDR1 LNHDA, CDR2 SQIVND (reference sequence). This CDR3 is 14 amino acids long. For the CDR3, the DNA is TGTGCCAGTAGTGCCCGGGGACTAAACAATGAGCAGTTCTTC. This codes for CASSARGLNNEQFF. Full variable domain (missing parts from reference TRBV19 and TRBJ2-1): DGGITQSPKYLFRKEGQNVTLSCEQNLNHDAMYWYRQDPGQGLRLIYYSQIVNDFQKGDIAEGYSVSREKKESFPLTVTSAQKNPTAFYLCASSARGLNNEQFFGPGTRLTVL.

The chain links TRBV12-3 or TRBV12-4 to TRBJ2-7; TRBD1 matches 10 bases. V lost 5 bases to trimming and J lost 5 bases; unmatched junction nucleotides: 9. The CDR3 extends over 15 amino acids. The CDR3 is CASSKPGQGMNEQYF. The CDR3 nucleotides read TGTGCCAGCAGTAAACCGGGACAGGGGATGAACGAGCAGTACTTC.

The table lists this clonotype with many counts. The V and J genes are TRBV3-1 and TRBJ1-5, with D hard to call. The CDR3 extends over 15 amino acids. V was pared by 0 bases and J by 3 bases, with 9 bases between. Germline CDR1 is LGHDT and CDR2 is YNNKEL (reference sequence). The CDR3 DNA is TGTGCCAGCAGCCAAGACTCGTCTTTCAATCAGCCCCAGCATTTT. It is translated as CASSQDSSFNQPQHF.

This clonotype has only a few counts. The V and J genes are TRBV9 and TRBJ2-2; a weak D match, TRBD2 (7 bases). The V end was cut by 1 base, the J end by 2 bases, with 24 bases between. The CDR3 extends over 20 amino acids. CDR1 SGDLS and CDR2 YYNGEE come from the germline V gene. The CDR3 loop reads CASSVTGGVGLADNTGELFF. DNA for the CDR3: TGTGCCAGCAGCGTAACCGGGGGCGTTGGGCTAGCGGATAACACCGGGGAGCTGTTTTTT. Combining the CDR3 with reference TRBV9 and TRBJ2-2 gives the whole variable domain DSGVTQTPKHLITATGQRVTLRCSPRSGDLSVYWYQQSLDQGLQFLIQYYNGEERAKGNILERFSAQQFPDLHSELNLSSLELGDSALYFCASSVTGGVGLADNTGELFFGEGSRLTVL.

This clonotype has at least ten counts. V usage is TRBV30 and J usage is TRBJ2-1; the match to TRBD2 covers 9 bases. V gave up 0 bases and J gave up 0 bases; unmatched junction bases: 0. Germline CDR1 is GTSNPN and CDR2 is SVGIG (reference sequence). The CDR3 runs 15 residues. The CDR3 DNA reads as TGTGCCTGGAGTGTACTAGCGGGCTCCTACAATGAGCAGTTCTTC. This gives the protein CAWSVLAGSYNEQFF.

This clonotype was seen once. The chain joins TRBV19 to TRBJ1-1; perhaps TRBD1 as D (5 bases). This CDR3 is built from 13 residues. V lost 3 bases and J 1 base, leaving 6 bases between the germline ends. Germline V gene lookup returns CDR1 LNHDA and CDR2 SQIVND (reference sequence). CDR3 nucleotides: TGTGCCAGTAGTATGCAGGGGAACACTGAAGCTTTCTTT. It yields the protein CASSMQGNTEAFF.

The genes are TRBV28 and TRBJ1-5, with D possibly TRBD1 on 6 matching bases. Per germline, CDR1 MDHEN and CDR2 SYDVKM. Trimming left V 5 bases short and J 7 bases short, with 15 bases between. CDR3 length: 14 residues. The CDR3 region has the DNA TGTGCCAGCAGTCCTGGCAGGGGAGTCCAGCCCCAGCATTTT. Translated, it gives CASSPGRGVQPQHF.

This clonotype was counted only a few times. J is TRBJ2-3 and V is TRBV3-1; D unclear. V lost 1 base and J lost 3, with 14 bases in between. From germline, CDR1 is LGHDT and CDR2 YNNKEL (reference sequence). The CDR3 extends over 16 amino acids. The CDR3 protein is CASSQGLVLETDTQYF. CDR3 nucleotides: TGTGCCAGCAGCCAAGGATTGGTCCTAGAGACAGATACGCAGTATTTT.

The V and J genes are TRBV6-2 or TRBV6-3 and TRBJ2-3; TRBD2 aligns across 12 bases. The CDR3 loop spans 18 amino acids. Germline CDR1 reads MNHEY; CDR2 reads SVGEGT. V dropped 0 bases and J dropped 4; count of bases not matched to a gene: 8. CDR3 sequence: CASSYSGPGLAGPDTQYF. CDR3 bases: TGTGCCAGCAGTTACTCGGGGCCGGGACTAGCGGGTCCAGATACGCAGTATTTT.

On this clonotype: A read error may produce the germline difference seen at one junction end. This rearrangement joins TRBV29-1 to TRBJ2-1; 7 nucleotides align to TRBD2. This CDR3 is built from 13 residues. CDR1 is SQVTM, CDR2 ANQGSEA, per germline. The CDR3 reads CTVYGLADNEQFF. CDR3 nucleotide sequence: TGCACCGTTTACGGTCTAGCGGACAATGAGCAGTTCTTC.

This clonotype has just a few counts. The gene calls are TRBV19 and TRBJ2-3; D is tentatively TRBD1 or TRBD2 (6 bases each). The germline CDR1 and CDR2 sequences are LNHDA and SQIVND (reference sequence). The CDR3 has 16 amino acids. Between the trimmed V and J ends, which lost 6 bases and 3 bases, there was a span of 19 bases. The DNA for the CDR3 is TGTGCCAGTAGCAAAATTAGCGGAGGGGGGACAGATACGCAGTATTTT. The encoded protein is CASSKISGGGTDTQYF. Together with reference TRBV19 and TRBJ2-3, the CDR3 gives the full variable domain: DGGITQSPKYLFRKEGQNVTLSCEQNLNHDAMYWYRQDPGQGLRLIYYSQIVNDFQKGDIAEGYSVSREKKESFPLTVTSAQKNPTAFYLCASSKISGGGTDTQYFGPGTRLTVL.

The chain carries TRBV28 and TRBJ2-7; 7 nucleotides agree with TRBD2. The CDR3 runs to 15 residues. Looked up from germline, CDR1 is MDHEN and CDR2 is SYDVKM. J gave up 9 bases and V 3 bases, and 14 bases lay outside the gene matches. The CDR3 bases are TGTGCCAGCAGTTTCGGGGTAGCGGGCATTTCTACGCAGTACTTC. Translation: CASSFGVAGISTQYF. Filled out from reference TRBV28 and TRBJ2-7, the complete variable domain reads DVKVTQSSRYLVKRTGEKVFLECVQDMDHENMFWYRQDPGLGLRLIYFSYDVKMKEKGDIPEGYSVSREKKERFSLILESASTNQTSMYLCASSFGVAGISTQYFGPGTRLTVT.

This clonotype has only a few counts. The J gene is TRBJ1-1, the V gene TRBV28, with no clear D. This CDR3 has 12 residues. Per the germline V gene, CDR1 is MDHEN and CDR2 is SYDVKM. V gave up 1 base and J gave up 5 bases, with 5 bases separating them. CDR3 nucleotide sequence: TGTGCCAGCAGTTTATCGTGTACTGAAGCTTTCTTT. It yields the protein CASSLSCTEAFF.

The chain recombines TRBV5-1 with TRBJ2-3; 9 bases are a match to TRBD2. From germline, CDR1 is SGHRS and CDR2 YFSETQ. CDR3 length equals 16 residues. Unmatched junction bases numbered 9, after V lost 7 bases and J lost 0 bases. The CDR3 DNA reads TGCGCCAGCCGCCCGCAGACTAGCGGAAGCACAGATACGCAGTATTTT. Its protein is CASRPQTSGSTDTQYF.

Many counts were recorded for this clonotype. V usage is TRBV6-1 and J usage is TRBJ2-1; no clear D. The CDR3 is 16 residues long. Germline-derived CDR1 and CDR2 are MNHNS and SASEGT. Trimming stripped 6 bases from V and 4 bases from J, with 19 bases between. The CDR3 DNA reads TGTGCCAGCAGGACTCCGACTCGTTTTCGATACAATGAGCAGTTCTTC. Amino acids: CASRTPTRFRYNEQFF.

V usage is TRBV15 and J usage is TRBJ1-2; no clear D gene. This CDR3 spans 13 amino acids. V was pared by 11 bases and J by 6 bases, with 19 bases between. Germline loops: CDR1 LNHNV, CDR2 YYDKDF (reference sequence). The CDR3 coding sequence is TGTGCCTACGAAAGGCCGCCTTTTGATGGCTACACCTTC. It is translated as CAYERPPFDGYTF.